What follows is one T cell receptor beta chain and its context. The specificity of this receptor is unknown. Base qualities are not recorded, but no much larger clone differs from it by a single base. The CDR1 and CDR2 encoded by the germline V gene (reference sequence) are MNHEY and SMNVEV. Here V drops 5 bases and J drops 0 bases, and the junction holds 8 bases not matched to any gene. Reading from cysteine to phenylalanine, the CDR3 counts 17 amino acids. Only the CDR3 portion is preserved as DNA: 51 bases, with reading frame beginning at the first base. The data belong to a study of cytomegalovirus exposure and HLA in healthy donors (TCRdb year 2017). Concerning the study at large: An earlier analysis of about 560 of the donors reported about 300 Gb of sequence data and 90 million to 120 million unique TCR beta sequences obtained from 180 million or so T cells. An early release covering roughly 600 HLA-typed donors comprised about 320 gigabases of sequencing data and approximately 85 million unique TCR sequences. Of the 300 to 500 genotyped donors, 75% to 85% were placed in the genetic ancestry cluster associated with self-reported Caucasian donors. The study was designed to test whether signatures of past pathogen exposure could be identified by cataloging public T cell receptors. The study profiled the T cell repertoires of approximately 700 subjects by immunosequencing and related them to cytomegalovirus serostatus. Besides the first cohort of roughly 640 subjects, a separate validation cohort made up of roughly 130 different subjects was used. To predict cytomegalovirus infection status, the study brought together high-throughput TCR immunosequencing, statistical association of individual TCRs with disease status, and machine learning. A later analysis re-examined previously published TCR beta repertoires from about 700 donors and added high-resolution HLA genotyping to investigate patterns of TCR occurrence. Rather than drawing on any new phenotypic data, the later analysis identified candidate immune exposures from TCR beta sequences and the way those sequences occurred across donors. In an earlier analysis of 587 of the donors, high-throughput TCR beta sequencing was used to judge whether each TCR beta V gene segment behaved as functional or pseudogenic. Donor age, sex, ethnicity and CMV serostatus were compiled together with the repertoire data. A later genetic analysis took genome-wide SNP genotypes for about 55% of the 666 donors and used that subset as a discovery cohort. Every discovery cohort repertoire had been produced on one sequencing platform. Both class I and class II loci were covered by HLA typing, at four-digit resolution. The number of typed donors differed by locus: about 620-640 for A, B, C, DRB1 and DQB1; approximately 520 for DQA1; 600 to 610 for DPA1; and roughly 470 for DPB1. A few DR-DQ haplotypes were handled as single units for association and clustering because linkage in the cohort was strong. Among 398 genotyped donors of the cohort, an average of around 240,000 unique TCR beta nucleotide sequences was sequenced per donor, of which 15% to 20% were non-productive.

Beyond this particular receptor, the publication reports: Cytomegalovirus status was reported to be diagnosed by the classifier with high specificity and sensitivity in both the original and validation cohorts. According to a later analysis, TCR association rates differed among HLA loci, with DRB1 alleles showing the most associated TCRs and HLA-C alleles showing the fewest. A further reported finding was that TCR beta sequences accurately predicted the HLA-A and HLA-B alleles for most subjects in the first cohort. According to a later analysis, most CMV-associated TCR beta chains appeared to be HLA-restricted, and the HLA associations seemed to be driven largely by CMV exposure. In vitro tests confirmed that a few of the cytomegalovirus-associated TCR beta chains recognize cytomegalovirus antigens. While some public TCRs were present in many individuals, most TCR sequences turned up only very rarely across donors. A later genetic analysis associated a missense DCLRE1C variant with V-gene and J-gene trimming of TCR beta chains, and an independent cohort replicated the association. A cluster of highly shared sequence variants was judged likely to represent a technical artifact of the sequencing pipeline. This cohort had only TCR beta chains sequenced, and the lack of alpha or paired-chain data limited which features could be detected. The presence/absence analyses assumed that sequencing depth was roughly uniform across donors, and that assumption may not be true. The authors suggested that the approach could potentially be generalized to other disease states and immunological phenotypes. CMV serostatus was the only immune exposure information available for the cohort. A later analysis reported that several top co-occurrence clusters appeared linked to parvovirus B19, influenza, CMV and Epstein-Barr virus. In the study, around 150 TCR beta chains were listed as associated with cytomegalovirus. When HLA alleles, especially DR and DQ, strongly co-occurred, TCR associations were difficult to assign to individual alleles. Compared with equally common non-associated chains, HLA-associated TCR beta chains in a later analysis were more clonally expanded and had lower generation probabilities. Correlated functional status among segregating V segments might be attributable to linkage disequilibrium, but an unknown experimental factor could not be ruled out. Specific HLA alleles were associated with 15,000 to 20,000 TCR beta sequences at a false discovery rate of 0.05 in a later analysis. About 17 rarely observed V segments, including chromosome 9 orphons, were excluded from the earlier analysis of about 610 of the donors because counts were too low. Some IMGT-functional V segments, including TRBV6-2 and TRBV6-3, could not be told apart with the 87-base-pair reads, so those segments were excluded. In an earlier analysis of about 600 of the donors, most TCR beta V segments appeared in productive rearrangements about 87% or about 30% of the time, broadly matching IMGT annotations. Because HLA typing was missing for some donors at each locus, association tests included only the typed subset. Compared with the 666-donor mean, donors in an Asian-associated ancestry cluster had fewer N-insertions in productive TCRs, according to a later genetic analysis.

The cohort comprised fewer than 700 healthy bone marrow donors. Cohort members were all nominally healthy when sampled, although unrecorded immune exposures were likely present. The donor was CMV seropositive and was included in the group of 250 to 300 seropositive cohort members. Every donor gave a peripheral blood sample, and the peripheral blood mononuclear cells from that sample were used for TCR beta sequencing. The Qiagen DNeasy Blood Extraction Kit was used to extract genomic DNA from the blood cell samples. Libraries were constructed by the immunoSEQ multiplex PCR assay. For the multiplex PCR, a mixture combining 60 forward primers for TCR Vbeta segments and 13 reverse primers for TCR Jbeta segments was used. Amplification of the CDR3 region of rearranged TCR beta genes was performed with a multiplex PCR assay on genomic DNA. The Illumina HiSeq System was used to sequence the amplified TCR beta libraries as 87-base-pair reads. From the authors' description of their analysis: A later analysis tallied 80 million to 95 million unique TCR beta chains across the roughly 610 repertoires, and approximately 12 million of those chains were shared by two or more donors. To remove PCR and sequencing errors, raw reads were error-corrected and collapsed into unique sequences using a nearest-neighbor algorithm that merged closely related sequences. To assign V, D and J gene segments, CDR3 sequences were aligned to IMGT reference sequences. Each retained sequence needed at least a six-nucleotide match to both a V gene segment and a J gene segment. Rearrangements were classified as productive when the CDR3 lacked stop codons and remained in frame with V and J, and all other rearrangements were classified as non-productive. CDR3 was defined according to IMGT convention as the region running from the second conserved V-encoded cysteine to the conserved J-encoded phenylalanine. The earlier analysis of about 530 of the donors excluded any sequence lacking an unambiguous match to a single V gene segment. An earlier analysis of 587 of the donors called V segments functional above 56.7% productive rearrangements and segregating when the between-donor standard deviation exceeded 5%. To diagnose cytomegalovirus status from the catalog of TCR beta chain sequences, a statistical classification framework was built. In a later analysis, V and J genes were assigned by comparing TCR nucleotide sequences against IMGT/GENE-DB human TR gene sequences. A later analysis assigned CDR3 sequences and most-parsimonious VDJ recombination scenarios with the TCRdist pipeline. A later analysis defined each TCR beta chain by its CDR3 amino acid sequence plus V-gene family, and excluded reads lacking a unique V-gene family. A later analysis removed several hundred highly shared, low-generation-probability nucleotide sequences to deal with suspected cross-contamination and a sequencing artifact. In a later analysis, a clonal expansion index was calculated for each public chain from normalized within-repertoire ranks of inferred template counts. In a later analysis, generation probabilities were computed using a VDJ recombination model fitted to out-of-frame rearrangements, and the results were checked against IGoR. Hypergeometric tests were used in a later analysis to score TCR-TCR, TCR-HLA and TCR-CMV co-occurrence, with a repertoire-size bias correction applied to the TCR pairs. To estimate false discovery rates, a later analysis permuted the HLA or CMV assignments 20 times. A later analysis grouped co-occurring TCRs with DBSCAN, adding TCRdist sequence similarity when clustering within HLA-allele-positive subsets. Repertoires with fewer than 30,000 or more than 120,000 public chains, plus five repertoires with anomalous nucleotide sharing, were excluded from co-occurrence clustering. The clones in this table, taken by TCRdb from immuneACCESS, are in-frame only. Not every clone is retained; where verified, under half of the shortfall comes from an unresolved V gene, and the cause of the rest is unknown. Clone size and the V and J calls come from that table; the DNA yielded D and trimming. This sample lists under 300,000 clones; roughly 85% were detected once. Together, the top ten hold approximately 4.3% of the sample.

Recombination connected TRBV27 to TRBJ1-1; 11 bases in the middle match TRBD1. The sample comprised PBMCs. This clonotype was sampled from a man aged 40-55 years in good health and CMV-seropositive. The CDR3 here reads CASSPGQGAGMNTEAFF. The bases read TGTGCCAGCAGTCCAGGACAGGGGGCGGGAATGAACACTGAAGCTTTCTTT.